Presented here are 27 T cell receptor beta chains from one specimen sequenced in a study of neoadjuvant anti-PD-1 for oral cavity cancer. Repertoires were generated with immunoSEQ multiplex PCR, while TCRdb's copy carries only in-frame clones and drops some. The data hold under 20,000 clones, with 60% to 80% observed a single time. Sequences were derived from PBMCs, sampled before nivolumab (anti-PD-1) treatment. The receptors come from a person between 40 and 85 years old with oral cavity squamous cell carcinoma.

Only one count was recorded for this clone. This chain connects TRBV30 to TRBJ2-3; no firm D call. Between the trimmed V and J ends, which lost 3 bases and 2 bases, there was a span of 18 bases. This CDR3 region has 16 residues. Germline V CDR1 and CDR2: GTSNPN, SVGIG (reference sequence). CDR3 sequence reads: CAWRRAEVTVTDTQYF. CDR3 DNA sequence: TGTGCCTGGAGGCGCGCAGAGGTGACTGTCACAGATACGCAGTATTTT.

V gene TRBV2 combines with J gene TRBJ1-3; possible D gene TRBD1, 6 bases. The CDR3 length is 14 residues. CDR1 SNHLY and CDR2 FYNNEI come from the germline V gene. The V gene lost 4 bases and the J gene lost 5 bases, with 12 bases spanning the gap. The CDR3 reads CASSAQGGRNTIYF. The CDR3 DNA reads as TGTGCCAGCAGTGCACAGGGCGGAAGAAACACCATATATTTT. Combining the CDR3 with reference TRBV2 and TRBJ1-3 gives the whole variable domain EPEVTQTPSHQVTQMGQEVILRCVPISNHLYFYWYRQILGQKVEFLVSFYNNEISEKSEIFDDQFSVERPDGSNFTLKIRSTKLEDSAMYFCASSAQGGRNTIYFGEGSWLTVV.

This clone was seen just once. V is TRBV9 and J is TRBJ2-5, with D uncertain. V gave up 4 bases and J gave up 3 bases, with 7 bases separating them. The CDR3 covers 12 residues. Germline V lookup: CDR1 SGDLS, CDR2 YYNGEE. The CDR3: CASSLSKETQYF. The CDR3 region has the DNA TGTGCCAGCAGCCTGTCAAAAGAGACCCAGTACTTC.

The genes are TRBV6-1 and TRBJ1-5; possible D gene TRBD1, 5 bases. V was cut by 3 bases and J by 6 bases, with 12 bases left in between. CDR3 length equals 14 residues. Germline loops: CDR1 MNHNS, CDR2 SASEGT. CDR3 coding DNA: TGTGCCAGCAGTGACAGCTTGGGGGGTCAGCCCCAGCATTTT. This codes for CASSDSLGGQPQHF.

The chain has TRBV25-1 and TRBJ2-5; TRBD1 matches 7 bases. The J segment lost 0 bases and the V segment lost 2 bases, leaving 6 bases of the junction unmatched. This CDR3 is built from 16 residues. In germline, CDR1 is MGHDK, CDR2 SYGVNS. DNA for the CDR3: TGTGCCAGCAGTGAAGCGACAGGGCGGTACCAAGAGACCCAGTACTTC. Its translation is CASSEATGRYQETQYF.

The chain has TRBV6-1 and TRBJ2-1; TRBD2 matches at 7 bases. V lost 4 bases, J lost 0 bases, and 6 bases stayed unmatched. Looked up from germline, CDR1 is MNHNS and CDR2 is SASEGT. This CDR3 spans 16 amino acids. For the CDR3, the DNA is TGTGCCAGCAGTGCCGCCTCTAGCGGCTCCTACAATGAGCAGTTCTTC. It encodes CASSAASSGSYNEQFF.

The rearrangement links TRBV7-8 to TRBJ1-3; a weak D match, TRBD1 (5 bases). CDR1 and CDR2 from the germline V gene are SGHVS and FQNEAQ. The CDR3 totals 14 residues. V lost 2 bases and J lost 4, with 9 bases in between. In nucleotides, the CDR3 is TGTGCCAGCAGCTTACAGGGTATAGGAAACACCATATATTTT. Encoded protein: CASSLQGIGNTIYF.

CDR3 loop: CASSLDTGRGQYF. The DNA of the CDR3 is TGTGCCAGCAGCTTAGATACGGGGAGGGGGCAGTACTTC. The chain combines TRBV5-5 with TRBJ2-7; 7 bases are a match to TRBD2. J lost 9 bases, V lost 2 bases, and 8 bases had no gene match. Germline CDR1 reads SGHKS; CDR2 reads YYEKEE (reference sequence). CDR3 size: 13 residues.

The chain carries TRBV6-7 and TRBJ1-2; 8 positions match TRBD1. TRBV6-7 is an ORF, and what it does is uncertain. The CDR3 consists of 14 residues. V gave up 6 bases and J gave up 4 bases; unmatched junction bases: 7. The CDR3: CASRDDRGPYGYTF. CDR3 bases: TGTGCCAGCAGGGACGACAGGGGACCCTATGGCTACACCTTC.

CDR3 sequence (DNA): TGCGCCAGCAGCTTGTCCGCAGGGCAAGGTTACACCTTC. Its protein product is CASSLSAGQGYTF. V is TRBV5-1 and J is TRBJ1-2, with a possible D match to TRBD1 (5 bases). The V end was cut by 1 base, the J end by 11 bases, with 15 bases between. Germline values: CDR1 SGHRS, CDR2 YFSETQ. The CDR3 covers 13 residues.

This clone has a single count. The rearrangement links TRBV29-1 to TRBJ2-7, with 10 bases lining up with TRBD2. This CDR3 contains 14 residues. V was pared by 2 bases and J by 3 bases, with 4 bases of the junction left unmatched. The V gene's germline CDR1 is SQVTM and CDR2 ANQGSEA. The CDR3 bases are TGCAGCGTTGAAATCCAGCGGGAGGGCTACGAGCAGTACTTC. Translating gives CSVEIQREGYEQYF.

The rearrangement joins TRBV6-5 to TRBJ1-1, with 9 positions matching TRBD1. V shed 10 bases and J 4 bases; nucleotides not matched to a gene: 7. This CDR3 has 13 amino acids. Germline-derived CDR1 and CDR2 are MNHEY and SVGAGI. The chain's CDR3 is CATTGGWGTEAFF. CDR3 sequence (DNA): TGTGCCACCACAGGGGGCTGGGGCACTGAAGCTTTCTTT.

J is TRBJ1-1 and V is TRBV2, with 9 bases that match TRBD1. Germline assignment: CDR1 SNHLY and CDR2 FYNNEI. CDR3 length: 15 amino acids. The V gene end was trimmed by 6 bases and the J gene end by 4 bases; junction bases not matched to a gene: 9. CDR3: CASSGTGTGSTEAFF. In nucleotides, the CDR3 is TGTGCCAGCAGCGGGACCGGGACAGGGTCCACTGAAGCTTTCTTT.

This sequence joins TRBV5-4 and TRBJ1-2; 7 bases are shared with TRBD1. CDR3 length: 14 amino acids. The germline V gene has CDR1 SGHNT and CDR2 YYREEE (reference sequence). V shed 1 base and J 4 bases; nucleotides not matched to a gene: 4. The CDR3 nucleotides read TGTGCCAGCAGCTTGCTGACAGGGTTCTATGGCTACACCTTC. Protein product: CASSLLTGFYGYTF.

This chain joins TRBV20-1 and TRBJ1-2; D unresolved. From germline, CDR1 is DFQATT and CDR2 SNEGSKA (reference sequence). V lost 6 bases to trimming and J lost 6 bases, with 11 bases between them. CDR3 length: 11 amino acids. The CDR3 DNA reads as TGCAGTGCCGAATGGACTAATGGCTACACCTTC. Translated: CSAEWTNGYTF.

The chain uses TRBV7-9 and TRBJ2-1; D might be TRBD2 (6 bases). Per the germline V gene, CDR1 is SEHNR and CDR2 is FQNEAQ (reference sequence). The V end lost 2 bases, the J end lost 8 bases, and 13 bases lay between the germline ends. This CDR3 comprises 14 residues. CDR3 protein: CASSLLQGGDEQFF. DNA for the CDR3: TGTGCCAGCAGCTTACTTCAGGGAGGCGATGAGCAGTTCTTC.

The J gene is TRBJ2-3, the V gene TRBV5-1, with D unresolved. This CDR3 contains 14 residues. The germline V gene encodes CDR1 SGHRS and CDR2 YFSETQ. The V gene lost 7 bases and the J gene lost 2 bases, with 14 bases spanning the gap. CDR3 sequence reads: CASLERQVTDTQYF. The CDR3 nucleotides read TGCGCCAGCCTAGAACGGCAAGTCACAGATACGCAGTATTTT.

This chain links TRBV4-2 with TRBJ1-5; D remains unclear. The CDR3 consists of 13 residues. V lost 0 bases and J 4 bases, leaving 4 bases between the germline ends. The V gene's germline CDR1 is LGHNA and CDR2 YNFKEQ. The CDR3 sequence is CASSQDRNQPQHF. For the CDR3, the DNA is TGTGCCAGCAGCCAAGATCGGAATCAGCCCCAGCATTTT.

V is TRBV5-1 and J is TRBJ2-2, with 9 bases fitting TRBD2. The CDR3 contains 17 residues. Germline V gene sequence: CDR1 SGHRS, CDR2 YFSETQ. Trimming removed 0 bases from V and 2 bases from J; junction bases left unmatched: 5. This CDR3 reads CASSLGPSGINTGELFF. Written as DNA, the CDR3 is TGCGCCAGCAGCTTGGGGCCTAGCGGGATTAACACCGGGGAGCTGTTTTTT. The full variable domain, with the rest looked up from reference TRBV5-1 and TRBJ2-2, is KAGVTQTPRYLIKTRGQQVTLSCSPISGHRSVSWYQQTPGQGLQFLFEYFSETQRNKGNFPGRFSGRQFSNSRSEMNVSTLELGDSALYLCASSLGPSGINTGELFFGEGSRLTVL.

The gene calls are TRBV5-4 and TRBJ2-1; no clear D gene. The CDR3 sequence is 13 residues long. V was shortened by 0 bases and J by 7 bases, with 8 bases between the two germline ends. Germline CDR1 SGHNT, CDR2 YYREEE (reference sequence). The CDR3 sequence is CASSLVALNEQFF. The CDR3 DNA sequence: TGTGCCAGCAGCTTGGTCGCACTGAATGAGCAGTTCTTC. The full variable domain, completed using reference TRBV5-4 and TRBJ2-1, is ETGVTQSPTHLIKTRGQQVTLRCSSQSGHNTVSWYQQALGQGPQFIFQYYREEENGRGNFPPRFSGLQFPNYSSELNVNALELDDSALYLCASSLVALNEQFFGPGTRLTVL.

V and J are TRBV6-5 and TRBJ1-2; 7 bases agree with TRBD1. Unmatched junction bases numbered 8, after V lost 0 bases and J lost 7 bases. Germline loops: CDR1 MNHEY, CDR2 SVGAGI. This CDR3 is 15 amino acids long. CDR3 protein: CASSYSKEGARGYTF. The CDR3 DNA is TGTGCCAGCAGTTACTCGAAGGAGGGGGCGCGTGGCTACACCTTC.

This chain links TRBV19 with TRBJ2-7; possibly TRBD1 for D (7 bases). The V end lost 3 bases, the J end lost 5 bases, and 14 bases lay between the germline ends. CDR1 and CDR2 from the germline V gene are LNHDA and SQIVND (reference sequence). The CDR3 has 14 amino acids. CDR3 protein: CASSMATGRNEQYF. DNA for the CDR3: TGTGCCAGTAGTATGGCGACAGGGAGGAACGAGCAGTACTTC.

The chain recombines TRBV6-1 with TRBJ1-5; perhaps TRBD1 as D (6 bases). Germline V gene data show CDR1 as MNHNS and CDR2 as SASEGT. V shed 5 bases and J shed 3 bases, with 14 bases lying between them. The CDR3 covers 15 residues. The DNA for the CDR3 is TGTGCCAGCAGTACAGAGGGGGGGACCAATCAGCCCCAGCATTTT. Protein sequence: CASSTEGGTNQPQHF.

The rearrangement uses TRBV6-6 and TRBJ2-2; D is uncertain. This CDR3 has 14 amino acids. From germline, CDR1 is MNHNY and CDR2 SVGAGI (reference sequence). The V end was cut by 7 bases, the J end by 7 bases, with 16 bases between. The CDR3 reads CASTQQPPVGELFF. CDR3 coding DNA: TGTGCCAGCACCCAACAGCCGCCCGTCGGGGAGCTGTTTTTT.

This chain connects TRBV9 to TRBJ2-1; 13 nucleotides line up with TRBD2. The CDR3 is 17 residues long. The germline V gene has CDR1 SGDLS and CDR2 YYNGEE. After removal of 4 bases from V and 6 bases from J, the junction contained 10 bases not matched to a gene. CDR3 DNA: TGTGCCAGCAGCACCCGGACTAGCGGGAGATATATCAATGAGCAGTTCTTC. It translates to CASSTRTSGRYINEQFF.

This chain links TRBV6-1 with TRBJ2-7; D is tentatively TRBD1 or TRBD2 (5 bases each). The CDR3 loop spans 15 amino acids. Germline CDR1 is MNHNS and CDR2 is SASEGT. Trimming took 6 bases from V and 0 from J, leaving 15 bases between them. The CDR3 is CASRVARDASYEQYF. CDR3 sequence (DNA): TGTGCCAGCAGGGTAGCCAGGGACGCCTCCTACGAGCAGTACTTC.

This clone was recorded a few times. CDR3 DNA: TGTGCCAGCAGTGTCAGGGATTTATATGGCGGGGAGCTGTTTTTT. Amino acids: CASSVRDLYGGELFF. This chain uses TRBV27 with TRBJ2-2; weak D call: TRBD1 (5 bases). Between the trimmed V and J ends, which lost 5 bases and 7 bases, there was a span of 17 bases. The CDR3 sequence is 15 residues long. Germline loops: CDR1 MNHEY, CDR2 SMNVEV (reference sequence).